One T cell receptor (beta chain) is described in this entry. The specificity of this receptor is unknown. The record has no base qualities; no much larger clone is one base away. Reading the germline V gene gives CDR1 MGHDK and CDR2 SYGVNS. V loses 6 bases of germline sequence and J loses 11 bases, and the interval between the two ends is 10 bases. From the cysteine through the phenylalanine, the CDR3 covers 10 amino acids. This entry keeps only the CDR3 DNA: 30 bases, framed from base 1. These data are taken from a study of blood T cell repertoires in COVID-19 (dated by TCRdb to 2019 to 2021). Some background on the complete study: Samples from collaborators originated in the United States, Italy and Spain and spanned both the acute and convalescent phases of COVID-19. The material from the prospective study consisted of cDNA or gDNA derived from T cells, B-cell-depleted T cells, or PBMCs. Deeply sampled blood TCRbeta repertoires from subjects exposed to, actively infected with, or recovered from COVID-19 were included in the dataset. The repertoires were released in a freely available public database meant as a resource for research on the immune response to SARS-CoV-2. Samples were obtained from the ongoing ImmuneRACE study (first 160 participants) and from over 1,000 subjects provided by 6 global collaborators. A de-identified subject ID, COVID-19 status, age in years and sex were almost always included in the sample metadata. Where available, HLA class I and class II types were taken from metadata supplied by the sample provider and were not determined by assay-based typing.

Enrolling through a virtual design, the prospective study's participants ranged in age from roughly 18 to 95 years and lived across roughly 23 United States geographic areas. In the prospective study, participants were assigned to cohorts based on the clinical history participants reported in a screening survey and a study questionnaire. Each participant in the prospective study had whole blood, serum and a nasopharyngeal or oropharyngeal swab collected by mobile phlebotomists. Participants in the prospective study had the option to provide additional blood draws and questionnaires over a roughly two-month period. Blood samples from the prospective study were shipped frozen or at room temperature prior to DNA extraction. TCRbeta CDR3 regions were amplified from genomic DNA by means of the immunoSEQ Assay, a bias-controlled multiplex PCR. Per the original workflow: Within the assay, amplification of reference gene primers was used to estimate how many nucleated cells each sample contained. To quantify the absolute abundance of each unique TCRbeta CDR3 rearrangement, sequence reads were collapsed and filtered. For each sample, productive Simpson clonality was calculated as the square root of Simpson's diversity index over productive rearrangements. TCRdb re-hosts the immuneACCESS table, in-frame sequences only. Its copies lack some clones; in the studies checked, an unresolved V gene accounts for under half of them, and the cause for the rest is not known. Clone size and V and J calls were adopted from that table, with D and trimming inferred from the DNA. The sample includes about 240,000 clones, with around 90% observed a single time. About 2.5% of the sample rests with the top ten.

Study-wide findings and limitations: Clinical and demographic metadata were provided uncurated, with the amount varying by source and participant.

The TCR originated in a woman younger than 45 with acute COVID-19. The chain is assembled from TRBV25-1 and TRBJ1-1; matching of 5 bases hints at TRBD1 as the D gene. The sequencing sample was made of PBMCs or T cells enriched from blood (not recorded which). The DNA reads as follows: TGTGCCAGCAGAGGGGAAGGCGCTTTCTTT. It codes for CASRGEGAFF.